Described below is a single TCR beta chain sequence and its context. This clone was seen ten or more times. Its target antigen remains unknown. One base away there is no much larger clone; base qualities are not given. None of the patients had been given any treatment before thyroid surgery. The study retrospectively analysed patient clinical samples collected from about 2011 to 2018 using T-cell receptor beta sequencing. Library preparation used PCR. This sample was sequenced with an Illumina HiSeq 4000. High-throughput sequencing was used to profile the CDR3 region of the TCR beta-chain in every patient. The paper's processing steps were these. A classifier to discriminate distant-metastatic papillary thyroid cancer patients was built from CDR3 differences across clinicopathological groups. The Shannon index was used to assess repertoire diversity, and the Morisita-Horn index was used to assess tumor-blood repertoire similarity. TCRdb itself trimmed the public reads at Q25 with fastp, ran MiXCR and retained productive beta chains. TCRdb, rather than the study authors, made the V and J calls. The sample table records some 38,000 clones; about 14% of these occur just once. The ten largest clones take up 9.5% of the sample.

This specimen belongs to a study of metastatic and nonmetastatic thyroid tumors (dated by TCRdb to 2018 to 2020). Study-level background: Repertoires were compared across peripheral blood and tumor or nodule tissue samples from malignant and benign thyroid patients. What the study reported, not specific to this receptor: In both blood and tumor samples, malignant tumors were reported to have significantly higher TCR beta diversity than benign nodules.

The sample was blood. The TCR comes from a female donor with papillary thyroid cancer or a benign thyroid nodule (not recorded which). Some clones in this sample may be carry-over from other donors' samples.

The nucleotide sequence is TGCAGTGCTACCCCATTGGCGGGTCAGGGCACAGATACGCAGTATTTT. Its protein is CSATPLAGQGTDTQYF. The chain links TRBV20-1 with TRBJ2-3; the D region possibly corresponds to TRBD2 (5 bases align). According to the germline V gene (reference sequence), CDR1 reads DFQATT and CDR2 reads SNEGSKA. Trimming costs V 4 bases and J 1 base, and their ends lie 18 bases apart. Its CDR3 holds 16 amino acids, cysteine through phenylalanine. The retained sequence is limited to the CDR3, 48 bases, with the frame set at the first base.